This T cell receptor (beta chain) was obtained from a study of OX40 agonist ivuxolimab in advanced cancers. Study overall: Dosing consisted of intravenous ivuxolimab at 0.01 to 10 mg/kg every 2 weeks. Dose-escalation patients had hepatocellular carcinoma, melanoma, renal cell or head and neck cancer. Two cutaneous melanoma patients and one hepatocellular carcinoma patient, three in all, had partial responses.

Sequencing used immunoSEQ multiplex PCR; TCRdb keeps in-frame clones, though not all of them. The sample records approximately 70,000 clones, around 88% being singletons. CDR3 size: 14 residues. V was clipped by 5 bases and J by 8 bases, with 15 bases between them. Germline V gene sequence: CDR1 SEHNR, CDR2 FQNEAQ (reference sequence). This rearrangement joins TRBV7-9 to TRBJ1-4, with D possibly being TRBD1 (5 bases). The starting material was CD4+ or CD8+ T cells sorted from blood, obtained in a trial of the OX40 agonist ivuxolimab. The sequence came from an adult with an advanced solid tumor such as melanoma, head and neck, liver or kidney cancer. The CDR3: CASSIAGTVEKLFF. CDR3 DNA sequence: TGTGCCAGCAGCATTGCCGGGACCGTAGAAAAACTGTTTTTT.